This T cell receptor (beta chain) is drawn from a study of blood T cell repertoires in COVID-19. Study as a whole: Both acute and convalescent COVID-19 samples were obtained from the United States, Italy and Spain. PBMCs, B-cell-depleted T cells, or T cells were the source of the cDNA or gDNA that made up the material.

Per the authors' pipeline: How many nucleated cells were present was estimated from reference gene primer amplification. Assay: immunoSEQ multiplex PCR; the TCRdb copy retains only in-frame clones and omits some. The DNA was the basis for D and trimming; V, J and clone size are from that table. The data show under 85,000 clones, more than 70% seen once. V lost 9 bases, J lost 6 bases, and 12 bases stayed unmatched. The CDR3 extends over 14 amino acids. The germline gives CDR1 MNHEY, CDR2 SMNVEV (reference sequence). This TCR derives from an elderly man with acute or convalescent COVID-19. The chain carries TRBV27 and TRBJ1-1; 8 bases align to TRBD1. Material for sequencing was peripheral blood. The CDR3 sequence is CASGKETGGSEAFF. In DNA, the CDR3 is TGTGCCAGTGGAAAAGAAACAGGGGGTTCTGAAGCTTTCTTT.